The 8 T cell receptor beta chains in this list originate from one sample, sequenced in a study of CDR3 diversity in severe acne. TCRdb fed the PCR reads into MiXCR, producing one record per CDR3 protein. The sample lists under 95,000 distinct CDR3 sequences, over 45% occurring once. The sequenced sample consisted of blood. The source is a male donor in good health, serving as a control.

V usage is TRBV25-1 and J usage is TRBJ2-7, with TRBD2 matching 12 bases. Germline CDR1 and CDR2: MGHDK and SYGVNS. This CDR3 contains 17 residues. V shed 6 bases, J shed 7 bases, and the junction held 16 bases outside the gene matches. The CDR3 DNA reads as TGTGCCAGCAGCCCGCGGACTAGCGGGGACTCCCTCGAGGAGCAGTACTTC. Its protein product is CASSPRTSGDSLEEQYF.

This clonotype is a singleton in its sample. CDR3 sequence: CASSLGGKSYEQYF. As DNA, the CDR3 is TGTGCCAGCAGCCTCGGGGGGAAATCCTACGAGCAGTACTTC. The genes are TRBV7-2 and TRBJ2-7, with 7 bases lining up with TRBD2. Germline assignment: CDR1 SGHTA and CDR2 FQGNSA. V gave up 5 bases and J gave up 1 base; unmatched junction bases: 5. The CDR3 has 14 amino acids.

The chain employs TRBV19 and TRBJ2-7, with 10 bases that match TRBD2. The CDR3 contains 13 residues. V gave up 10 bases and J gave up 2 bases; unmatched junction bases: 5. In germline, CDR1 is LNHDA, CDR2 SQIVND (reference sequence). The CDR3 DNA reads TGTGCCACCGGACTAGCGGAAACCTACGAGCAGTACTTC. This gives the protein CATGLAETYEQYF. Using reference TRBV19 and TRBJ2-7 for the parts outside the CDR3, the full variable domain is DGGITQSPKYLFRKEGQNVTLSCEQNLNHDAMYWYRQDPGQGLRLIYYSQIVNDFQKGDIAEGYSVSREKKESFPLTVTSAQKNPTAFYLCATGLAETYEQYFGPGTRLTVT.

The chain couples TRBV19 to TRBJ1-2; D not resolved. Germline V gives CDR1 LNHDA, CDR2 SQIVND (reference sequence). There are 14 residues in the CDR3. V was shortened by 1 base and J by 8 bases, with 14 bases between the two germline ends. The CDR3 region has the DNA TGTGCCAGTAGTATAGGGTGGGATCGAGTGGGCTACACCTTC. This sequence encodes CASSIGWDRVGYTF.

The CDR3 nucleotides are TGCAGCGTTGATAAGGGGGATTACACTGAAGCTTTCTTT. Translating it yields CSVDKGDYTEAFF. V gene TRBV29-1 combines with J gene TRBJ1-1, with a weak D call TRBD1 (6 bases). Germline V lookup: CDR1 SQVTM, CDR2 ANQGSEA. This CDR3 contains 13 residues. Trimming left V 3 bases short and J 3 bases short, with 11 bases between.

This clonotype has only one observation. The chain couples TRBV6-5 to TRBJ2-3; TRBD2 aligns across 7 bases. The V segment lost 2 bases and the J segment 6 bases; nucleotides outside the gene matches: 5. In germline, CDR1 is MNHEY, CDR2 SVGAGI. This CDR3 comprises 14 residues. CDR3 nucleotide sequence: TGTGCCAGCAGTTACCGGGGGAGGGCCGATACGCAGTATTTT. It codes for CASSYRGRADTQYF.

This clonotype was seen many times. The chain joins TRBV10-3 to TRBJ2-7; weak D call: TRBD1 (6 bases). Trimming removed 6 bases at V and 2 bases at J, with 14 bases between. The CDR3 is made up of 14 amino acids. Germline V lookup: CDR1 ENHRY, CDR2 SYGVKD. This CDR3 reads CAIRTGIEAYEQYF. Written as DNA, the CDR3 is TGTGCCATCAGAACAGGGATTGAAGCCTACGAGCAGTACTTC.

The DNA for the CDR3 is TGTGCCAGCAGCGGGGGGACAGCGATAAACGCTGAAGCTTTCTTT. This translates into CASSGGTAINAEAFF. V usage is TRBV5-4 and J usage is TRBJ1-1, with 7 bases identical to TRBD1. Germline lookup yields CDR1 SGHNT and CDR2 YYREEE (reference sequence). CDR3 length: 15 amino acids. V was clipped by 4 bases and J by 6 bases; unmatched bases: 12.